This passage covers 32 T cell receptor beta chains from one sample sequenced in a study of blood T cell repertoires in COVID-19. Sequenced by immunoSEQ multiplex PCR; TCRdb stores in-frame clones only, minus some. The profile shows tens of thousands of clones, 65% to 90% of them singletons. The specimen was peripheral blood. The receptors come from a man between 45 and 60 years old with COVID-19, enrolled during active disease.

This rearrangement joins TRBV19 to TRBJ2-1; 8 bases align to TRBD2. The CDR3 is made up of 18 amino acids. J gave up 0 bases and V 1 base, and 8 bases lay outside the gene matches. CDR1 and CDR2 from the germline V gene are LNHDA and SQIVND (reference sequence). The CDR3 reads CASSIGLREGGSYNEQFF. The CDR3 bases are TGTGCCAGTAGTATAGGCCTCCGGGAGGGGGGCTCCTACAATGAGCAGTTCTTC. Combining the CDR3 with reference TRBV19 and TRBJ2-1 gives the whole variable domain DGGITQSPKYLFRKEGQNVTLSCEQNLNHDAMYWYRQDPGQGLRLIYYSQIVNDFQKGDIAEGYSVSREKKESFPLTVTSAQKNPTAFYLCASSIGLREGGSYNEQFFGPGTRLTVL.

This chain joins TRBV9 and TRBJ2-5; 8 bases map to TRBD1. CDR1 SGDLS and CDR2 YYNGEE come from the germline V gene. V trimming: 4 bases; J trimming: 2 bases; junction bases outside the gene matches: 4. The CDR3 covers 14 residues. The CDR3 protein is CASSSRTGQETQYF. The CDR3 DNA is TGTGCCAGCAGCTCTCGGACAGGGCAAGAGACCCAGTACTTC.

CDR3 nucleotide sequence: TGTGCCAGCAGCCGGGTGGGAGCCTATGGCTACACCTTC. It yields the protein CASSRVGAYGYTF. This chain connects TRBV27 to TRBJ1-2; D gene uncertain. Looked up from germline, CDR1 is MNHEY and CDR2 is SMNVEV (reference sequence). The length of the CDR3 is 13 residues. The V and J ends lost 6 bases and 4 bases respectively, with 12 bases between them.

The rearrangement uses TRBV12-3 or TRBV12-4 and TRBJ1-4; TRBD1 might be the D (6 bases). V shed 7 bases and J shed 7 bases, with 10 bases lying between them. This CDR3 spans 12 amino acids. The CDR3 DNA reads TGTGCCAGCACTCTAGGGGGTGAAAAACTGTTTTTT. It yields the protein CASTLGGEKLFF.

This chain connects TRBV24-1 to TRBJ2-7, with D hard to call. The V gene lost 8 bases and the J gene lost 4 bases, with 5 bases spanning the gap. The V gene's germline CDR1 is KGHDR and CDR2 SFDVKD. The CDR3 length is 10 residues. The CDR3 DNA reads as TGTGCCACCAACGGTTACGAGCAGTACTTC. It codes for CATNGYEQYF.

The V and J genes are TRBV19 and TRBJ2-1; 13 bases agree with TRBD2. V was pared by 5 bases and J by 6 bases, with 13 bases of the junction left unmatched. The CDR3 loop spans 18 amino acids. Germline V gene data show CDR1 as LNHDA and CDR2 as SQIVND (reference sequence). CDR3 nucleotides: TGTGCCAGTAGTGCCAGGACTAGCGGGAGAGCTTTTCGCAATGAGCAGTTCTTC. Protein product: CASSARTSGRAFRNEQFF.

This clone showed up just a few times. The rearrangement links TRBV6-6 to TRBJ2-1, with 7 bases aligning to TRBD1. Germline V gene sequence: CDR1 MNHNY, CDR2 SVGAGI (reference sequence). V shed 5 bases, J shed 9 bases, and the junction held 22 bases outside the gene matches. This CDR3 contains 18 residues. The chain's CDR3 is CASSQLSTGFAPAGEQFF. CDR3 in DNA: TGTGCCAGCAGTCAACTCTCGACAGGGTTCGCTCCCGCCGGTGAGCAGTTCTTC.

This chain links TRBV6-5 with TRBJ1-3; no clear D. Germline CDR1 MNHEY, CDR2 SVGAGI. This CDR3 comprises 15 residues. Trimming removed 10 bases at V and 1 base at J, with 17 bases between. This CDR3 reads CATTSREPSGNTIYF. For the CDR3, the DNA is TGTGCCACTACATCACGGGAACCTTCTGGAAACACCATATATTTT.

The chain is built from TRBV30 and TRBJ1-2; no firm D call. Germline lookup yields CDR1 GTSNPN and CDR2 SVGIG (reference sequence). V lost 1 base to trimming and J lost 5 bases, with 8 bases between them. The CDR3 covers 12 residues. The CDR3 DNA reads TGTGCCTGGAGTGGTAGTAGATATGGCTACACCTTC. It translates to CAWSGSRYGYTF.

In nucleotides, the CDR3 is TGCGCCAGCAGCGAACCGGGACAGGGAGGTTCTAACTATGGCTACACCTTC. This sequence encodes CASSEPGQGGSNYGYTF. This rearrangement joins TRBV4-3 to TRBJ1-2, with 9 bases aligning to TRBD1. Germline CDR1 is LGHNA and CDR2 is YSLEER. This CDR3 comprises 17 residues. V lost 5 bases and J lost 0; bases outside the gene matches: 10.

V is TRBV28 and J is TRBJ1-1, with TRBD1 identical over 8 bases. V trimming: 8 bases; J trimming: 3 bases; junction bases outside the gene matches: 5. CDR1 is MDHEN and CDR2 is SYDVKM in the germline V gene. The CDR3 is 13 amino acids. This CDR3 is CASRLQGDTEAFF. CDR3 DNA: TGTGCCAGCCGGTTACAGGGGGACACTGAAGCTTTCTTT.

CDR3 in amino acids: CASSFSRANSPLHF. CDR3 in DNA: TGTGCCAGCAGCTTTTCCAGGGCTAATTCACCCCTCCACTTT. The chain joins TRBV7-9 to TRBJ1-6; D is perhaps TRBD1 (5 bases). CDR3 size: 14 residues. The germline CDR1 and CDR2 sequences are SEHNR and FQNEAQ (reference sequence). V was shortened by 3 bases and J by 6 bases, with 9 bases between the two germline ends.

The chain employs TRBV7-3 and TRBJ2-1; D might be TRBD2 (7 bases). CDR1 and CDR2 from the germline V gene are SGHTA and FQGTGA. V was pared by 3 bases and J by 15 bases, with 24 bases between. The CDR3 runs to 15 residues. For the CDR3, the DNA is TGTGCCAGCAGCTTCGGAGGGGGGGAATCGGGTCATCCGTTCTTC. Translating gives CASSFGGGESGHPFF.

This rearrangement joins TRBV5-6 to TRBJ2-3; 7 nucleotides agree with TRBD2. Germline CDR1 reads SGHDT; CDR2 reads YYEEEE. The CDR3 has 15 residues. After removal of 0 bases from V and 4 bases from J, the junction contained 5 bases not matched to a gene. The CDR3 loop is CASSLVGRAPDTQYF. Written as DNA, the CDR3 is TGTGCCAGCAGCTTGGTGGGGAGGGCTCCAGATACGCAGTATTTT.

This chain connects TRBV2 to TRBJ2-5; D gene unclear. Germline CDR1 is SNHLY and CDR2 is FYNNEI. Trimming took off 6 bases at V and 5 bases at J, with 4 bases between the two ends. The CDR3 extends over 10 amino acids. CDR3 protein: CASRRETQYF. Here the CDR3 DNA reads TGTGCCAGCAGGAGGGAGACCCAGTACTTC.

This clone was detected once. The chain has TRBV7-2 and TRBJ1-4, with D uncertain. Germline V gene lookup returns CDR1 SGHTA and CDR2 FQGNSA. The V gene lost 1 base and the J gene lost 8 bases, with 14 bases spanning the gap. The CDR3 contains 15 residues. This CDR3 reads CASSLVGGRGEKLFF. The CDR3 bases are TGTGCCAGCAGCTTAGTTGGAGGGCGAGGAGAAAAACTGTTTTTT.

The CDR3 sequence: CASSSVFSGSSYEQYF. DNA for the CDR3: TGTGCCAGCAGTTCGGTGTTTAGCGGGAGCTCCTACGAGCAGTACTTC. J is TRBJ2-7 and V is TRBV6-5; TRBD2 matches at 9 bases. V lost 4 bases to trimming and J lost 0 bases; unmatched junction nucleotides: 7. Germline values: CDR1 MNHEY, CDR2 SVGAGI. The CDR3 totals 16 residues.

The V gene is TRBV15, the J gene TRBJ1-3; the match to TRBD1 covers 8 bases. Germline CDR1 is LNHNV and CDR2 is YYDKDF (reference sequence). The CDR3 totals 17 residues. V shed 4 bases and J 0 bases; nucleotides not matched to a gene: 8. CDR3 nucleotides: TGTGCCACCAGCACCCGACACAGGGGGATCTCTGGAAACACCATATATTTT. This sequence encodes CATSTRHRGISGNTIYF.

The chain combines TRBV6-5 with TRBJ1-2; 7 bases agree with TRBD1. CDR1 is MNHEY, CDR2 SVGAGI, per germline. V shed 5 bases, J shed 7 bases, and the junction held 7 bases outside the gene matches. This CDR3 has 13 amino acids. The CDR3 sequence is CASSPTGATGYTF. The CDR3 DNA reads as TGTGCCAGCAGTCCTACAGGGGCAACTGGCTACACCTTC.

This chain connects TRBV5-1 to TRBJ2-3, with 9 nucleotides matching TRBD2. J was trimmed by 0 bases and V by 1 base; bases with no gene match: 0. The CDR3 has 15 residues. Per the germline V gene, CDR1 is SGHRS and CDR2 is YFSETQ. The CDR3 sequence: CASSLTSGSTDTQYF. DNA for the CDR3: TGCGCCAGCAGCTTGACTAGCGGGAGCACAGATACGCAGTATTTT.

V is TRBV29-1 and J is TRBJ1-5; 8 positions agree with TRBD1. The V gene's germline CDR1 is SQVTM and CDR2 ANQGSEA. This CDR3 has 11 amino acids. CDR3 bases: TGCAGGGGACAGGGCAATCAGCCCCAGCATTTT. Protein: CRGQGNQPQHF.

The genes are TRBV28 and TRBJ2-7; 9 nucleotides match TRBD2. The CDR3 loop spans 15 amino acids. J gave up 1 base and V 5 bases, and 6 bases lay outside the gene matches. Germline assignment: CDR1 MDHEN and CDR2 SYDVKM. The CDR3 sequence is CASSAGLARSYEQYF. For the CDR3, the DNA is TGTGCCAGCAGTGCTGGACTAGCGCGATCCTACGAGCAGTACTTC. Full variable domain (outside the CDR3, taken from reference TRBV28 and TRBJ2-7): DVKVTQSSRYLVKRTGEKVFLECVQDMDHENMFWYRQDPGLGLRLIYFSYDVKMKEKGDIPEGYSVSREKKERFSLILESASTNQTSMYLCASSAGLARSYEQYFGPGTRLTVT.

This chain links TRBV6-5 with TRBJ1-4; D remains unclear. The V end lost 5 bases, the J end lost 10 bases, and 11 bases lay between the germline ends. Germline V gene sequence: CDR1 MNHEY, CDR2 SVGAGI. There are 12 residues in the CDR3. DNA for the CDR3: TGTGCCAGCAGTCCCGGGATCCCAAAACTGTTTTTT. Translation: CASSPGIPKLFF.

The J gene is TRBJ1-5, the V gene TRBV2; D is unresolved. The CDR3 is made up of 13 amino acids. V lost 5 bases to trimming and J lost 6 bases, with 11 bases between them. In germline, CDR1 is SNHLY, CDR2 FYNNEI. Written as DNA, the CDR3 is TGTGCCAGCAGTCTAGTTGGTAGTCAGCCCCAGCATTTT. Protein: CASSLVGSQPQHF.

The J gene is TRBJ2-3, the V gene TRBV5-1; D gene unclear. Germline V lookup: CDR1 SGHRS, CDR2 YFSETQ. The CDR3 runs 16 residues. V was clipped by 3 bases and J by 2 bases, with 16 bases between them. Written as DNA, the CDR3 is TGCGCCAGCAGCTCCTGGGCTCCTTCTCTCACAGATACGCAGTATTTT. Translation: CASSSWAPSLTDTQYF.

As for this clone: Other DNA sequences of this sample code for an identical CDR3. The chain couples TRBV7-3 to TRBJ2-1, with 11 bases aligning to TRBD2. V lost 1 base, J lost 4 bases, and 3 bases stayed unmatched. There are 16 residues in the CDR3. Germline values: CDR1 SGHTA, CDR2 FQGTGA. CDR3 nucleotide sequence: TGTGCCAGCAGCTTAAAAGGGACTAGCGGATACAATGAGCAGTTCTTC. Residues: CASSLKGTSGYNEQFF.

This clone was recorded a few times. This chain links TRBV2 with TRBJ1-4; D perhaps matches TRBD1 (5 bases). The ends were cut back, 6 bases at V and 4 bases at J, with 12 bases in the middle. The CDR3 contains 14 residues. Germline loops: CDR1 SNHLY, CDR2 FYNNEI. The CDR3 sequence is CASRVDRFNEKLFF. For the CDR3, the DNA is TGTGCCAGCAGGGTTGACAGATTTAATGAAAAACTGTTTTTT.

Turning to this clone: No conserved phenylalanine or tryptophan is present at the end of the CDR3, so a read error is the likely explanation. The V and J genes are TRBV20-1 and TRBJ1-2; D remains ambiguous. The CDR3 runs to 11 residues. Per the germline V gene, CDR1 is DFQATT and CDR2 is SNEGSKA (reference sequence). Trimming removed 3 bases at V and 3 bases at J, with 5 bases between. Written as DNA, the CDR3 is TGCAGTGCTAGGGTAGACTATGGCTACACCCTC. The encoded protein is CSARVDYGYTL.

This clone was seen once. In DNA, the CDR3 is TGTGCCAGCAGCTTGGAGAACAGGGTTAAGGTCACTGAAGCTTTCTTT. Amino acids: CASSLENRVKVTEAFF. V and J are TRBV5-4 and TRBJ1-1; the D gene is possibly TRBD1 (6 bases). Germline CDR1 and CDR2: SGHNT and YYREEE (reference sequence). V shed 0 bases and J shed 4 bases, with 16 bases lying between them. The CDR3 loop spans 16 amino acids.

This clone was counted once. The chain links TRBV5-5 to TRBJ2-7, with TRBD2 as a possible D gene (5 bases). The length of the CDR3 is 15 residues. Trimming took off 3 bases at V and 4 bases at J, with 17 bases between the two ends. Germline V gene data show CDR1 as SGHKS and CDR2 as YYEKEE (reference sequence). CDR3 sequence reads: CASSWMTEGGYEQYF. CDR3 sequence (DNA): TGTGCCAGCAGCTGGATGACCGAGGGTGGGTACGAGCAGTACTTC.

The chain uses TRBV28 and TRBJ2-5, with D unresolved. The CDR3 has 15 amino acids. The ends were cut back, 3 bases at V and 5 bases at J, with 16 bases in the middle. The germline V gene has CDR1 MDHEN and CDR2 SYDVKM. The CDR3 DNA is TGTGCCAGCAGTTTGACTGTCGGAGCAAGGGAGACCCAGTACTTC. The encoded protein is CASSLTVGARETQYF.

The chain employs TRBV7-2 and TRBJ1-1; D is ambiguous. Deletions cut 4 bases from V and 5 bases from J, with 11 bases between. There are 13 residues in the CDR3. The V gene's germline CDR1 is SGHTA and CDR2 FQGNSA. For the CDR3, the DNA is TGTGCCAGCAGCTCTTACAGAAAAACTGAAGCTTTCTTT. Protein sequence: CASSSYRKTEAFF.